This T cell receptor beta chain emerged from a study of shared clonotypes between healthy human individuals. The deep-level immunoSEQ assay was used. In the authors' workflow: Filtering differed since immunoSEQ provided only junctions, with no quality scores. The method was immunoSEQ multiplex PCR; TCRdb's version includes in-frame clones alone and lacks a portion of them. That table furnishes V, J and clone size, whereas the DNA furnished D and trimming. Counted here are more than 2 million clones, around 93% occurring once; the ten biggest clones make up approximately 1.7%. Findings of the study overall: Donors were few, which limited the genetic and exposure-history diversity represented.

With regard to this clone: The target antigen is unknown.

Trimming stripped 4 bases from V and 0 bases from J, with 10 bases between. This CDR3 spans 15 amino acids. The germline gives CDR1 MNHEY, CDR2 SVGAGI. Selected positively for CCR7 and CD45RO-negative, naive CD8 cells excluded terminally differentiated effector memory CD45RA+ cells. All donors were Caucasian adults living in Nashville, Tennessee. The source of this sequence is a man younger than 35 in good health. Some clones in this sample may be carry-over from other donors' samples. The V and J genes are TRBV6-5 and TRBJ2-1; either TRBD1 or TRBD2 may fit D (5 bases each). Sequencing used naive CD8+ T cells from PBMCs. The CDR3 DNA reads TGTGCCAGCAGTTGGGGGTGGGTCTCCTACAATGAGCAGTTCTTC. This sequence encodes CASSWGWVSYNEQFF.